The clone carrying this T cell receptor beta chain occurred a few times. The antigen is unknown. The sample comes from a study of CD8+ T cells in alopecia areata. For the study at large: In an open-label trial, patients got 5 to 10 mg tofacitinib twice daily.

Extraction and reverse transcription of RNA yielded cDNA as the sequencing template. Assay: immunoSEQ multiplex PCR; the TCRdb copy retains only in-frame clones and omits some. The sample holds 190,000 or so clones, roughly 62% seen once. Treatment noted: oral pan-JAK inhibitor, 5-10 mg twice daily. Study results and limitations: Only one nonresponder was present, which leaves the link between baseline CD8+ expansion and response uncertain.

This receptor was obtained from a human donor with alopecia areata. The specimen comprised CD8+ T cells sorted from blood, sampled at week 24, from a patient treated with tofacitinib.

The CDR3 sequence is CSVGQGARYEQYF. In DNA, the CDR3 is TGCAGCGTTGGGCAGGGGGCGAGGTACGAGCAGTACTTC. V is TRBV29-1 and J is TRBJ2-7, with 8 positions matching TRBD1. The CDR3 totals 13 residues. With 4 bases clipped from V and 4 bases from J, the junction kept 6 bases outside the gene matches. Germline CDR1 is SQVTM and CDR2 is ANQGSEA.